Reported below is one T cell receptor (beta chain). What it recognizes is unknown. Sequencing relied on a cDNA template that was reverse transcribed from extracted RNA. Assay used: immunoSEQ multiplex PCR; TCRdb lists only in-frame clones, some missing. The sample lists around 50,000 clones, 96% occurring once. This entry is derived from a study of CD8+ T cells in alopecia areata. Across the study: Tofacitinib lasted 6 to 18 months, then 6 months off drug.

CDR1 GTSNPN and CDR2 SVGIG come from the germline V gene (reference sequence). V gave up 3 bases and J gave up 4 bases, with 4 bases separating them. CDR3 length equals 11 residues. Findings and caveats of the study: More clonal than normal scalp was lesional scalp, particularly alopecia totalis/universalis. Normal-skin resident alphabeta T cells also appear among scalp sample sequences.

The TCR comes from a human donor with alopecia areata. The rearrangement links TRBV30 to TRBJ2-1; no reliable D call. The specimen comprised CD8+ T cells sorted from blood, sampled at week 0. The CDR3 DNA follows: TGTGCCTGGAGAGTATACAATGAGCAGTTCTTC. Its protein is CAWRVYNEQFF.